Each of the 18 T cell receptor beta chains below was sequenced from the same sample in a study of cytomegalovirus exposure and HLA in healthy donors. The PCR employed 60 Vbeta primers together with 13 Jbeta primers. Sequenced by immunoSEQ multiplex PCR; TCRdb stores in-frame clones only, minus some. The table for this sample gives 200,000 or so clones. Sequencing used PBMCs. Receptors originate from a boy under 18 in good health and CMV-seronegative.

The chain combines TRBV4-1 with TRBJ2-3; 10 bases map to TRBD2. The CDR3 runs 19 residues. V was clipped by 0 bases and J by 2 bases; unmatched bases: 11. The germline CDR1 and CDR2 sequences are MGHRA and YSYEKL. As DNA, the CDR3 is TGCGCCAGCAGCCAAGAACCCGGACTAGCGGACACTTACACAGATACGCAGTATTTT. Translated, it gives CASSQEPGLADTYTDTQYF.

V and J are TRBV11-3 and TRBJ2-3; 8 bases match TRBD2. V gave up 0 bases and J gave up 1 base; unmatched junction bases: 3. Per germline, CDR1 SGHNT and CDR2 YENEEA. This CDR3 has 16 amino acids. CDR3 nucleotides: TGTGCCAGCAGCTTAGAAGGTAGCGGGGGCACAGATACGCAGTATTTT. It is translated as CASSLEGSGGTDTQYF.

A remark on this clone: The junction does not match germline at one end; this may be a read error. The chain has TRBV9 and TRBJ2-1; 10 bases agree with TRBD1. CDR1 SGDLS and CDR2 YYNGEE come from the germline V gene. The CDR3 has 15 amino acids. As DNA, the CDR3 is TGTGCCGGCAGCGCCCTGGGACAGGGGTACAATGAGCAGTTCTTC. Translation gives CAGSALGQGYNEQFF.

V and J are TRBV5-1 and TRBJ2-2; D might be TRBD2 (6 bases). The CDR3 is made up of 14 amino acids. Germline CDR1 is SGHRS and CDR2 is YFSETQ. Trimming removed 4 bases at V and 5 bases at J, with 12 bases between. In nucleotides, the CDR3 is TGCGCCAGCAGCCTGGTCAGCGGGACCGGGGAGCTGTTTTTT. It encodes CASSLVSGTGELFF.

V and J are TRBV2 and TRBJ1-3, with TRBD1 as a possible D gene (6 bases). Per germline, CDR1 SNHLY and CDR2 FYNNEI. The length of the CDR3 is 16 residues. Trimming cost V 6 bases and J 0 bases, with 15 bases left between them. In DNA form, the CDR3 reads TGTGCCAGCAGGCGGACAGTTCGGAGCTCTGGAAACACCATATATTTT. This codes for CASRRTVRSSGNTIYF.

The rearrangement links TRBV28 to TRBJ2-1; weak D call: TRBD2 (5 bases). CDR1 MDHEN and CDR2 SYDVKM come from the germline V gene. This CDR3 spans 14 amino acids. V shed 6 bases and J shed 2 bases, with 11 bases lying between them. CDR3 nucleotides: TGTGCCAGCAGCCGGAGACTACCCTACAATGAGCAGTTCTTC. This translates into CASSRRLPYNEQFF. The entire variable domain, with the rest obtained from reference TRBV28 and TRBJ2-1, is as follows: DVKVTQSSRYLVKRTGEKVFLECVQDMDHENMFWYRQDPGLGLRLIYFSYDVKMKEKGDIPEGYSVSREKKERFSLILESASTNQTSMYLCASSRRLPYNEQFFGPGTRLTVL.

This chain connects TRBV19 to TRBJ2-4; D is possibly TRBD2 (5 bases). Between the trimmed V and J ends, which lost 4 bases and 1 base, there was a span of 14 bases. Germline V gene data show CDR1 as LNHDA and CDR2 as SQIVND (reference sequence). The CDR3 is made up of 16 amino acids. CDR3 protein: CASSRQAGQAKNIQYF. The DNA for the CDR3 is TGTGCCAGTAGTAGGCAGGCGGGTCAGGCCAAAAACATTCAGTACTTC.

This chain connects TRBV27 to TRBJ2-7; unclear D gene. The V end lost 2 bases, the J end lost 2 bases, and 4 bases lay between the germline ends. In germline, CDR1 is MNHEY, CDR2 SMNVEV (reference sequence). This CDR3 contains 12 residues. The CDR3 loop reads CASSLLAYEQYF. As DNA, the CDR3 is TGTGCCAGCAGTTTACTAGCCTACGAGCAGTACTTC.

V is TRBV10-3 and J is TRBJ2-1, with D unclear. Trimming pared 2 bases from V and 0 bases from J, leaving 20 bases between. CDR1 is ENHRY, CDR2 SYGVKD, per germline. The CDR3 covers 19 residues. The CDR3 nucleotides read TGTGCCATCAGTGAGAACGAATTGGGCTATATGAGCTCCTACAATGAGCAGTTCTTC. Protein: CAISENELGYMSSYNEQFF.

The chain is built from TRBV7-8 and TRBJ2-6, with 11 nucleotides matching TRBD2. Germline values: CDR1 SGHVS, CDR2 FQNEAQ. This CDR3 spans 20 amino acids. With 1 base clipped from V and 2 bases from J, the junction kept 10 bases outside the gene matches. The CDR3 loop reads CASSLVSGGALVAGANVLTF. The CDR3 region has the DNA TGTGCCAGCAGCTTAGTTAGCGGGGGGGCCCTGGTTGCTGGGGCCAACGTCCTGACTTTC.

The rearrangement links TRBV9 to TRBJ2-1, with a possible D match to TRBD1 (6 bases). V lost 4 bases to trimming and J lost 2 bases, with 16 bases between them. The CDR3 is made up of 16 amino acids. Germline V gene lookup returns CDR1 SGDLS and CDR2 YYNGEE. The DNA for the CDR3 is TGTGCCAGCAGCCCCCAAGGGGGAATGACCTACAATGAGCAGTTCTTC. As protein: CASSPQGGMTYNEQFF.

This rearrangement joins TRBV28 to TRBJ2-5, with D maybe TRBD1 (5 bases). The CDR3 sequence is 13 residues long. Germline CDR1 is MDHEN and CDR2 is SYDVKM. V was shortened by 2 bases and J by 3 bases, with 7 bases between the two germline ends. In DNA, the CDR3 is TGTGCCAGCAGTTTAGGCAGGGAAGAGACCCAGTACTTC. Encoded protein: CASSLGREETQYF.

The chain couples TRBV5-8 to TRBJ1-5; no definite D call. The CDR3 runs to 18 residues. Germline V gene data show CDR1 as SGHTS and CDR2 as YDEGEE. The ends were cut back, 4 bases at V and 1 base at J, with 21 bases in the middle. The CDR3 reads CASSLKATSSGSNQPQHF. The CDR3 DNA sequence: TGTGCCAGCAGCCTTAAGGCGACCTCATCGGGGAGCAATCAGCCCCAGCATTTT.

Points on this clone: The same CDR3 can be traced to other DNA sequences in this sample. The chain joins TRBV5-1 to TRBJ2-5; D unclear. V was pared by 3 bases and J by 2 bases, with 2 bases between. This CDR3 has 11 amino acids. Looked up from germline, CDR1 is SGHRS and CDR2 is YFSETQ. CDR3 DNA sequence: TGCGCCAGCAGCTCGCAAGAGACCCAGTACTTC. Its protein is CASSSQETQYF.

The rearrangement joins TRBV7-2 to TRBJ1-1; no clear D. CDR1 SGHTA and CDR2 FQGNSA come from the germline V gene. Trimming pared 1 base from V and 7 bases from J, leaving 13 bases between. This CDR3 is 14 amino acids long. In nucleotides, the CDR3 is TGTGCCAGCAGCTTAGGACGGCGGTACTATGAAGCTTTCTTT. Protein sequence: CASSLGRRYYEAFF. The entire variable domain, with the rest obtained from reference TRBV7-2 and TRBJ1-1, is as follows: GAGVSQSPSNKVTEKGKDVELRCDPISGHTALYWYRQSLGQGLEFLIYFQGNSAPDKSGLPSDRFSAERTGGSVSTLTIQRTQQEDSAVYLCASSLGRRYYEAFFGQGTRLTVV.

Concerning this clone: Other DNA sequences within the sample encode an identical CDR3. This chain connects TRBV30 to TRBJ2-7; tentative D call: TRBD2 (6 bases). This CDR3 has 13 residues. Trimming shortened V by 0 bases and J by 1 base, and 7 bases separated the two germline ends. Germline V gene data show CDR1 as GTSNPN and CDR2 as SVGIG (reference sequence). The DNA of the CDR3 is TGTGCCTGGAGTGTGGGGGGATCCTACGAGCAGTACTTC. Its protein is CAWSVGGSYEQYF.

The chain carries TRBV10-3 and TRBJ2-7, with 8 positions matching TRBD2. Trimming took 6 bases from V and 3 from J; bases not matched to a gene: 19. The CDR3 loop spans 18 amino acids. From germline, CDR1 is ENHRY and CDR2 SYGVKD. CDR3 sequence reads: CAISAGTSGPLNNYEQYF. CDR3 sequence (DNA): TGTGCCATCAGCGCCGGCACTAGCGGACCACTTAACAACTACGAGCAGTACTTC.

The chain links TRBV5-6 to TRBJ1-2; D unresolved. Between the trimmed V and J ends, which lost 0 bases and 7 bases, there was a span of 13 bases. The CDR3 runs to 14 residues. Germline lookup yields CDR1 SGHDT and CDR2 YYEEEE. This CDR3 is CASSLGAVAGGYTF. DNA for the CDR3: TGTGCCAGCAGCTTGGGGGCAGTTGCTGGTGGCTACACCTTC.